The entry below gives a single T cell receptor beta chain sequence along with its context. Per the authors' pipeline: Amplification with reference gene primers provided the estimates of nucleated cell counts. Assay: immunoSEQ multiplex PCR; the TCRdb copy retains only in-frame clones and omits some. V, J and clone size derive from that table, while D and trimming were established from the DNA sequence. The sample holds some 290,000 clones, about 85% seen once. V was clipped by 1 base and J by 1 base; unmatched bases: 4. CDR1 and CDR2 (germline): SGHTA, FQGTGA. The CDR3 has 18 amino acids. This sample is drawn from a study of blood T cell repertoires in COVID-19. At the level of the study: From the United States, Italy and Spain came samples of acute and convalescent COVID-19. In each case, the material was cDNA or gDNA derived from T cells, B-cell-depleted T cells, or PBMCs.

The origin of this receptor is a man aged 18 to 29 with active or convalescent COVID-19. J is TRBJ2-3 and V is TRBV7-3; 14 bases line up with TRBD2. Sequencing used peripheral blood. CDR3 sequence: CASSLNPGLAGGTDTQYF. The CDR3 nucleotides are TGTGCCAGCAGCTTAAATCCGGGACTAGCGGGAGGCACAGATACGCAGTATTTT.